This T cell receptor beta chain was obtained from a study of shared clonotypes between healthy human individuals. Overall study: Each donor had three CD4 naive, three CD4 memory, two CD8 naive and one CD8 memory plate. Whole-study results and caveats: The four-donor shared clonotypes exceeded non-shared clonotypes in generation probability, with non-shared ones scoring lower. Generally, estimated richness proved larger in naive subsets than it did in memory subsets. Among four donors, about 4.6% of naive CD4 clonotypes were found in common.

Cells designated naive CD8 were CD45RO-negative and were positively selected for CCR7, with terminally differentiated effector memory CD45RA+ cells excluded. The CDR3 runs 12 residues. In germline, CDR1 is MNHNS, CDR2 SASEGT. The germline V and J ends were trimmed by 8 bases and 2 bases, with 10 bases remaining between them. Here immunoSEQ multiplex PCR was the method, and the copy in TCRdb shows in-frame clones only, minus some. The sample lists roughly 550,000 clones, nearly 97% occurring once. Concerning this clone itself: Its antigen is unknown.

The receptor comes from a woman aged 30 to 39 in good health. The sequencing input was naive CD8+ T cells sorted from blood. The chain couples TRBV6-1 to TRBJ2-7; D gene ambiguous. The CDR3 coding sequence is TGTGCCAGCCAGGCTAGTCCCTACGAGCAGTACTTC. Its protein is CASQASPYEQYF.